Listed here are 19 T cell receptor beta chains from one sample, sequenced in a study of blood T cell repertoires in COVID-19 (dated by TCRdb to about 2020). The library came from the immunoSEQ multiplex PCR assay. As stored in TCRdb, this immuneACCESS dataset retains in-frame rearrangements with V and J assigned. A fraction of the clones does not appear; measured against another copy, unresolved V genes explain less than half of the discrepancy, and the remainder lacks a known reason. Present in this sample are roughly 110,000 clones, around nine tenths of which were seen just once. The ten largest account for around 4.6% of the sample. Sequenced sample: peripheral blood. The receptors shown here come from a man between 35 and 55 years old with acute or convalescent COVID-19.

This chain links TRBV5-1 with TRBJ1-5, with TRBD1 identical over 10 bases. Germline trimming cut 4 bases from V and 11 bases from J; bases unmatched to any gene: 18. Germline V gene lookup returns CDR1 SGHRS and CDR2 YFSETQ. This CDR3 region has 17 residues. The CDR3 sequence is CASSKWDRGRLAASQHF. CDR3 coding DNA: TGCGCCAGCAGCAAATGGGACAGGGGCCGGTTGGCTGCGTCCCAGCATTTT.

The chain recombines TRBV9 with TRBJ1-1; 8 bases are a match to TRBD1. V lost 3 bases and J lost 4; bases outside the gene matches: 11. Germline loops: CDR1 SGDLS, CDR2 YYNGEE. The CDR3 runs 16 residues. The CDR3 protein is CASSAYRGDFVTEAFF. In nucleotides, the CDR3 is TGTGCCAGCAGCGCCTACAGGGGGGATTTCGTCACTGAAGCTTTCTTT.

This clone occurred once. The chain combines TRBV19 with TRBJ2-7, with D possibly TRBD1 on 6 matching bases. Deletions cut 2 bases from V and 4 bases from J, with 12 bases between. The CDR3 extends over 14 amino acids. The V gene's germline CDR1 is LNHDA and CDR2 SQIVND (reference sequence). The CDR3 coding sequence is TGTGCCAGTAGTATATCGACAGGAGCGTACGAGCAGTACTTC. Amino acids: CASSISTGAYEQYF. The whole variable domain, filled in from reference TRBV19 and TRBJ2-7, reads DGGITQSPKYLFRKEGQNVTLSCEQNLNHDAMYWYRQDPGQGLRLIYYSQIVNDFQKGDIAEGYSVSREKKESFPLTVTSAQKNPTAFYLCASSISTGAYEQYFGPGTRLTVT.

The chain has TRBV19 and TRBJ2-6; D gene uncertain. V gave up 8 bases and J gave up 0 bases, with 8 bases separating them. Germline CDR1 is LNHDA and CDR2 is SQIVND (reference sequence). This CDR3 comprises 14 residues. This chain's CDR3 is CASASGSGANVLTF. CDR3 in DNA: TGTGCCAGTGCTTCGGGCTCTGGGGCCAACGTCCTGACTTTC. The variable domain in full, with the rest retrieved from reference TRBV19 and TRBJ2-6, is DGGITQSPKYLFRKEGQNVTLSCEQNLNHDAMYWYRQDPGQGLRLIYYSQIVNDFQKGDIAEGYSVSREKKESFPLTVTSAQKNPTAFYLCASASGSGANVLTFGAGSRLTVL.

This CDR3 is CASSLRTGSYNEQFF. CDR3 coding DNA: TGTGCCAGCAGCTTACGCACCGGCTCCTACAATGAGCAGTTCTTC. The chain is built from TRBV11-3 and TRBJ2-1; the D is unclear. In germline, CDR1 is SGHNT, CDR2 YENEEA. CDR3 length: 15 residues. V was cut by 2 bases and J by 0 bases, with 8 bases left in between.

The gene calls are TRBV5-1 and TRBJ2-1; unclear D gene. The V end lost 5 bases, the J end lost 0 bases, and 18 bases lay between the germline ends. The germline V gene has CDR1 SGHRS and CDR2 YFSETQ. CDR3 size: 17 residues. The CDR3, as DNA: TGCGCCAGCAGGCCAACGGGTCTCCTGAGCTCCTACAATGAGCAGTTCTTC. Translating gives CASRPTGLLSSYNEQFF.

The gene calls are TRBV6-5 and TRBJ1-1; a weak D match, TRBD1 (6 bases). The germline gives CDR1 MNHEY, CDR2 SVGAGI. V dropped 6 bases and J dropped 1 base, with 12 bases sitting between them. This CDR3 is built from 14 residues. CDR3 region: CASSPRGGNTEAFF. CDR3 nucleotide sequence: TGTGCCAGCAGCCCAAGGGGGGGGAACACTGAAGCTTTCTTT.

This chain joins TRBV2 and TRBJ1-1, with D perhaps matching TRBD1 (6 bases). This CDR3 is built from 16 residues. Germline CDR1 is SNHLY and CDR2 is FYNNEI. V lost 2 bases and J lost 1, with 14 bases in between. CDR3 in amino acids: CASSELVGTRNTEAFF. In nucleotides, the CDR3 is TGTGCCAGCAGTGAATTGGTCGGGACAAGGAACACTGAAGCTTTCTTT. Full variable domain (outside the CDR3, taken from reference TRBV2 and TRBJ1-1): EPEVTQTPSHQVTQMGQEVILRCVPISNHLYFYWYRQILGQKVEFLVSFYNNEISEKSEIFDDQFSVERPDGSNFTLKIRSTKLEDSAMYFCASSELVGTRNTEAFFGQGTRLTVV.

The chain links TRBV4-3 to TRBJ2-1, with D possibly TRBD1 on 5 matching bases. CDR1 is LGHNA and CDR2 is YSLEER in the germline V gene. Deletions cut 0 bases from V and 9 bases from J, with 9 bases between. This CDR3 contains 13 residues. This CDR3 reads CASSQDKRGEQFF. The DNA for the CDR3 is TGCGCCAGCAGCCAAGACAAAAGGGGTGAGCAGTTCTTC.

This chain joins TRBV18 and TRBJ1-5; D unclear. Germline-derived CDR1 and CDR2 are KGHSH and LQKENI. The CDR3 loop spans 16 amino acids. Trimming shortened V by 6 bases and J by 3 bases, and 18 bases separated the two germline ends. The CDR3 DNA reads as TGTGCCAGCTCGCCAACCTCGTCCGGGGACAATCAGCCCCAGCATTTT. This encodes CASSPTSSGDNQPQHF.

This sequence joins TRBV3-1 (or the pseudogene TRBV3-2) and TRBJ1-1, with D perhaps matching TRBD1 (6 bases). This CDR3 spans 14 amino acids. Germline values: CDR1 LGHDT, CDR2 YNNKEL (reference sequence). V gave up 4 bases and J gave up 4 bases, with 13 bases separating them. This chain's CDR3 is CASSPITGSTEAFF. The CDR3 region has the DNA TGTGCCAGCAGCCCAATCACAGGGAGCACTGAAGCTTTCTTT.

The V call is TRBV7-8, the J call TRBJ1-1; D uncertain. The germline V and J ends were trimmed by 5 bases and 5 bases, with 24 bases remaining between them. CDR3 length: 17 amino acids. Germline V gives CDR1 SGHVS, CDR2 FQNEAQ. CDR3 DNA: TGTGCCAGCAGCCCCGAGCCATCGATTACCCGAGGGACTGAAGCTTTCTTT. Its protein product is CASSPEPSITRGTEAFF.

The chain employs TRBV18 and TRBJ2-7; maybe TRBD1 (7 bases). This CDR3 region has 14 residues. Germline V lookup: CDR1 KGHSH, CDR2 LQKENI. The ends were cut back, 4 bases at V and 4 bases at J, with 14 bases in the middle. The CDR3 reads CASSQQGSGYEQYF. Written as DNA, the CDR3 is TGTGCCAGCTCACAACAGGGGAGCGGGTACGAGCAGTACTTC.

DNA of the CDR3: TGTGCCAGCAGCTTAGAAGGGACAGGGGAAATCGGTGGCTACACCTTC. It encodes CASSLEGTGEIGGYTF. V usage is TRBV11-2 and J usage is TRBJ1-2; 10 bases agree with TRBD1. The germline gives CDR1 SGHAT, CDR2 FQNNGV. J lost 7 bases, V lost 0 bases, and 8 bases had no gene match. The CDR3 loop spans 16 amino acids.

The J gene is TRBJ1-3, the V gene TRBV6-5, with TRBD1 identical over 9 bases. The CDR3 sequence is 15 residues long. Germline CDR1 reads MNHEY; CDR2 reads SVGAGI. V was clipped by 6 bases and J by 1 base; unmatched bases: 4. In nucleotides, the CDR3 is TGTGCCAGCAGGCTGACAGGGGGTTCTGGAAACACCATATATTTT. Translated: CASRLTGGSGNTIYF.

The rearrangement uses TRBV27 and TRBJ1-2; D is undetermined. V lost 2 bases, J lost 1 base, and 11 bases lay in between. Germline loops: CDR1 MNHEY, CDR2 SMNVEV (reference sequence). The CDR3 is made up of 15 amino acids. CDR3 sequence reads: CASSLESRGNYGYTF. The DNA of the CDR3 is TGTGCCAGCAGTTTAGAGAGCCGGGGTAACTATGGCTACACCTTC.

J is TRBJ1-5 and V is TRBV15; maybe TRBD1 (6 bases). This CDR3 spans 16 amino acids. In germline, CDR1 is LNHNV, CDR2 YYDKDF (reference sequence). V dropped 0 bases and J dropped 9 bases, with 18 bases sitting between them. The CDR3 spells CATSRDVQGPGSPQHF. Here the CDR3 DNA reads TGTGCCACCAGCAGAGACGTACAGGGCCCAGGTTCGCCCCAGCATTTT.

This sequence joins TRBV7-9 and TRBJ2-3, with D possibly TRBD2 on 5 matching bases. The CDR3 runs to 15 residues. Germline CDR1 and CDR2: SEHNR and FQNEAQ (reference sequence). The V end lost 5 bases, the J end lost 1 base, and 13 bases lay between the germline ends. The CDR3 nucleotides are TGTGCCAGCAGCCTGACTACAAAAGGCACAGATACGCAGTATTTT. As protein: CASSLTTKGTDTQYF.

This chain links TRBV19 with TRBJ1-2, with D uncertain. Germline CDR1 is LNHDA and CDR2 is SQIVND (reference sequence). The CDR3 is 13 residues long. The V and J ends lost 7 bases and 4 bases respectively, with 13 bases between them. Here the CDR3 reads CASMYRWSYGYTF. CDR3 bases: TGTGCCAGTATGTACCGGTGGAGCTATGGCTACACCTTC. Complete variable domain (other parts from reference TRBV19 and TRBJ1-2): DGGITQSPKYLFRKEGQNVTLSCEQNLNHDAMYWYRQDPGQGLRLIYYSQIVNDFQKGDIAEGYSVSREKKESFPLTVTSAQKNPTAFYLCASMYRWSYGYTFGSGTRLTVV.